These T cell receptor beta chains were read from a single sample in a study of shared clonotypes between healthy human individuals. Data came from immunoSEQ multiplex PCR; TCRdb stores just in-frame clones and leaves some out. The sample lists 2 million to 2.5 million clones, 85% to 95% occurring once. Sequencing was performed on naive CD4+ T cells from PBMCs. All receptors derive from a man between 18 and 29 years old in good health. Some clones in this sample may be carry-over from other donors' samples. Both conserved end residues are part of each CDR3. The D gene is left open where the match is weak. Size tells how often a clone was seen (once, few, many) or the class of an expanded clone, and some rows leave it out.

v_gene,d_gene,abundance,j_gene,CDR3nt,CDR3aa
TRBV6-5,-,once,TRBJ1-3,TGTGCCAGCAGTTACCTAGGAGGCTCTGGAAACACCATATATTTT,CASSYLGGSGNTIYF
TRBV4-3,TRBD2,once,TRBJ2-3,TGCGCCAGCAGCCTAGCGGGAGGAAGTGATACGCAGTATTTT,CASSLAGGSDTQYF
TRBV27,-,-,TRBJ2-3,TGTGCCAGCAGTCAATTCGGACAGAGCACAGATACGCAGTATTTT,CASSQFGQSTDTQYF
TRBV5-1,-,-,TRBJ2-1,TGCGCCAGCAGTGGGGATGGTCAGTACAATGAGCAGTTCTTC,CASSGDGQYNEQFF
TRBV27,TRBD1,-,TRBJ2-6,TGTGCCAGCAGACAGGGGAACCCTGGGGCCAACGTCCTGACTTTC,CASRQGNPGANVLTF
TRBV6-4,-,-,TRBJ1-5,TGTGCCAGCAGTGACGAGGCAGGGTCCAATCAGCCCCAGCATTTT,CASSDEAGSNQPQHF
TRBV18,-,-,TRBJ2-1,TGTGCCAGCTCACTCACTAGGGGGTACAATGAGCAGTTCTTC,CASSLTRGYNEQFF
TRBV4-1,TRBD2,-,TRBJ2-7,TGCGCCAGCAGCCAAGGGACTAGCGGGACCTACGAGCAGTACTTC,CASSQGTSGTYEQYF
TRBV5-1,TRBD2,-,TRBJ2-7,TGCGCCACCCGGAGCGGGGTTAACTCCTACGAGCAGTACTTC,CATRSGVNSYEQYF
TRBV7-3,-,-,TRBJ2-5,TGTGCCAGCAGTCCCGGGGCGGGACAGGAGACCCAGTACTTC,CASSPGAGQETQYF
TRBV5-1,-,-,TRBJ1-4,TGCGCCAGCAGCCTTGGGACATCTAATGAAAAACTGTTTTTT,CASSLGTSNEKLFF
TRBV28,TRBD2,-,TRBJ2-3,TGTGCCAGCAGCTCACGGCCGGGACTAGCGGGTAACACAGATACGCAGTATTTT,CASSSRPGLAGNTDTQYF
TRBV27,-,-,TRBJ1-2,TGTGCCAGCAAAACGGGACGGAGTAACTATGGCTACACCTTC,CASKTGRSNYGYTF
TRBV9,-,-,TRBJ2-3,TGTGCCAGCAGCGTAATTAGCGGAGATACGCAGTATTTT,CASSVISGDTQYF
TRBV10-1,-,-,TRBJ1-4,TGCGCCACCCCGCCGGGTGTGACAGCTAATGAAAAACTGTTTTTT,CATPPGVTANEKLFF
TRBV5-4,-,-,TRBJ2-3,TGTGCCAGCAGCTTGGGGGCCGGACGGGACACAGATACGCAGTATTTT,CASSLGAGRDTDTQYF
TRBV28,-,-,TRBJ2-7,TGTGCCAGCAGCCTCCCGGCCGGTTCCTACGAGCAGTACTTC,CASSLPAGSYEQYF